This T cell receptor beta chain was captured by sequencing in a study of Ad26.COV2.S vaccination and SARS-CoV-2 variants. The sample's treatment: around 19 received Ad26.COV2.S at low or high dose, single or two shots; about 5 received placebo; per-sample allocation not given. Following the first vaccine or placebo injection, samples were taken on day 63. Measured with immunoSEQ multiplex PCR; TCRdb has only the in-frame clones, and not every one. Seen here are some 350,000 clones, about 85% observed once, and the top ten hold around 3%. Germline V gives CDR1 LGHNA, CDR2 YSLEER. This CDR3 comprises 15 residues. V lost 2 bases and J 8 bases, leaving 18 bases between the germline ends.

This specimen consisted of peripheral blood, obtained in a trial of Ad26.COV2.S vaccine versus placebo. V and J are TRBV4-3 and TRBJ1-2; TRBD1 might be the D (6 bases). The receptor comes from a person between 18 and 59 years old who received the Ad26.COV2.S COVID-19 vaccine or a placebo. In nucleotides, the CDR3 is TGCGCCAGCAGCCAACGTACACCAGGGGCAGGCGGCTACACCTTC. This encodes CASSQRTPGAGGYTF.